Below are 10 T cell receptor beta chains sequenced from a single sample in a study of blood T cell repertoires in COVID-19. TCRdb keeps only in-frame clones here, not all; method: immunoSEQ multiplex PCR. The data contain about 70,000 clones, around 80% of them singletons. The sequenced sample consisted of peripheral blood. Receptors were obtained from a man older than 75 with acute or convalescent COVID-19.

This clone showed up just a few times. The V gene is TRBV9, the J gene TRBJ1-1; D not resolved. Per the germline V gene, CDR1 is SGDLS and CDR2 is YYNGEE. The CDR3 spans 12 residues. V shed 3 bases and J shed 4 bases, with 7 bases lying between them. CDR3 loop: CASSALTTEAFF. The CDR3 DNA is TGTGCCAGCAGCGCTCTAACCACTGAAGCTTTCTTT.

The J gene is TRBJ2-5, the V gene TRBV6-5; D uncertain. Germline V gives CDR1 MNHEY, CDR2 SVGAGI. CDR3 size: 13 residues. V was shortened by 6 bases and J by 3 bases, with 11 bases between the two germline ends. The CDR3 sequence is CASRNSIEETQYF. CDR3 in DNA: TGTGCCAGCAGAAATTCCATTGAAGAGACCCAGTACTTC.

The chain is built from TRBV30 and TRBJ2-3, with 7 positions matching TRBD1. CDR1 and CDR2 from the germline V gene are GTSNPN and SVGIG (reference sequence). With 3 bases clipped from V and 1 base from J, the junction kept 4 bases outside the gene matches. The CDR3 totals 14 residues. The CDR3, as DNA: TGTGCCTGGAGGACAGGGTTTGGCACAGATACGCAGTATTTT. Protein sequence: CAWRTGFGTDTQYF.

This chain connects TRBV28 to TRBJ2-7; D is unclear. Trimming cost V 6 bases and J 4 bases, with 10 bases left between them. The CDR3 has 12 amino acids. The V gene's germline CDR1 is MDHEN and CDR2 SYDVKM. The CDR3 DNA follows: TGTGCCAGCAGCCACGCGCCTTACGAGCAGTACTTC. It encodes CASSHAPYEQYF.

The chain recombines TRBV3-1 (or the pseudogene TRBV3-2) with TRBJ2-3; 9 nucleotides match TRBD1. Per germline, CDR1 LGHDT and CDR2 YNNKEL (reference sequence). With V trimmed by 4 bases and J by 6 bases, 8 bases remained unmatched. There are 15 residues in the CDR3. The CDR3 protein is CASSPSGTGYDTQYF. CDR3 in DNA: TGTGCCAGCAGCCCTTCCGGGACAGGGTACGATACGCAGTATTTT.

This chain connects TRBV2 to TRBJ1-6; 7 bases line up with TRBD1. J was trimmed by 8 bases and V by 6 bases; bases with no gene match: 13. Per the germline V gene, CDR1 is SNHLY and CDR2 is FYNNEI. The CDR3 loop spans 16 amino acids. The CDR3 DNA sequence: TGTGCCAGCAGGGGATTTAAGACAGGGCTTTATTCACCCCTCCACTTT. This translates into CASRGFKTGLYSPLHF.

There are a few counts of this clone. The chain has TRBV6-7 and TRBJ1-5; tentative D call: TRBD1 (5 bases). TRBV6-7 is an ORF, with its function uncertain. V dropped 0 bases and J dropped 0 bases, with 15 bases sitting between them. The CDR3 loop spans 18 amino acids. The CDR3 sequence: CASSYSAAGNYSNQPQHF. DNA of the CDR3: TGTGCCAGCAGTTACTCGGCGGCAGGGAACTATAGCAATCAGCCCCAGCATTTT.

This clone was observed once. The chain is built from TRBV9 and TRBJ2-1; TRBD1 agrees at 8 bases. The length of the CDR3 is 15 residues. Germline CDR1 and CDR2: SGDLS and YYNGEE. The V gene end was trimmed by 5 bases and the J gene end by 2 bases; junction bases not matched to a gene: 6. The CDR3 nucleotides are TGTGCCAGCAGTGGACAGGGTATACCCTACAATGAGCAGTTCTTC. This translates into CASSGQGIPYNEQFF.

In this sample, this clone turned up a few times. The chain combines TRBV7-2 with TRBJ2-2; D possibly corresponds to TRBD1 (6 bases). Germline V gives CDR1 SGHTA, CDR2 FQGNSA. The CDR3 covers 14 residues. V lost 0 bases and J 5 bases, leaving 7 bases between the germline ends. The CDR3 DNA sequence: TGTGCCAGCAGCTTAGCCGGGACAACCGGGGAGCTGTTTTTT. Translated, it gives CASSLAGTTGELFF.

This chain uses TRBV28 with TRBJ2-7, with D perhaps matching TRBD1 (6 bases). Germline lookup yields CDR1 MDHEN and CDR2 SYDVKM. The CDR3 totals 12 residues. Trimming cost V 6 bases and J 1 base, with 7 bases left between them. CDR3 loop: CASRGQSYEQYF. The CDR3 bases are TGTGCCAGCAGAGGACAGTCCTACGAGCAGTACTTC. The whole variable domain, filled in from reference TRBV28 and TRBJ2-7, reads DVKVTQSSRYLVKRTGEKVFLECVQDMDHENMFWYRQDPGLGLRLIYFSYDVKMKEKGDIPEGYSVSREKKERFSLILESASTNQTSMYLCASRGQSYEQYFGPGTRLTVT.